A single sample is the source of the 25 T cell receptor beta chains below, sequenced in a study of OX40 agonist ivuxolimab in advanced cancers. Libraries were prepared by immunoSEQ multiplex PCR; TCRdb keeps only in-frame clonotypes and omits some of them. The table lists 5,600 or so clones, about 71% of them singletons. Sequencing used CD4+ or CD8+ T cells sorted from blood, obtained in a trial of the OX40 agonist ivuxolimab. The receptors derive from an adult with an advanced solid tumor such as melanoma, head and neck, liver or kidney cancer.

V and J are TRBV7-6 and TRBJ2-1, with TRBD1 matching 7 bases. This CDR3 is 14 amino acids long. Germline CDR1 SGHVS, CDR2 FNYEAQ. Unmatched junction bases numbered 8, after V lost 5 bases and J lost 7 bases. The CDR3, as DNA: TGTGCCAGCAGCCCCGGGACAGCGATGAATGAGCAGTTCTTC. Its translation is CASSPGTAMNEQFF.

V usage is TRBV5-1 and J usage is TRBJ1-2; D is unclear. This CDR3 has 10 residues. V dropped 6 bases and J dropped 10 bases, with 10 bases sitting between them. The germline V gene has CDR1 SGHRS and CDR2 YFSETQ. DNA for the CDR3: TGCGCCAGCAAAGGACCGTTCTACACCTTC. Amino acids: CASKGPFYTF.

The chain couples TRBV5-8 to TRBJ1-6, with unresolved D. Trimming took 2 bases from V and 14 from J, leaving 11 bases between them. Germline V gene lookup returns CDR1 SGHTS and CDR2 YDEGEE. CDR3 size: 12 residues. The chain's CDR3 is CASSLPGGTLHF. CDR3 nucleotides: TGTGCCAGCAGCTTACCGGGAGGAACCCTCCACTTT.

The rearrangement links TRBV7-9 to TRBJ2-7; D gene uncertain. The germline V and J ends were trimmed by 4 bases and 2 bases, with 6 bases remaining between them. The CDR3 loop spans 12 amino acids. Germline V gene sequence: CDR1 SEHNR, CDR2 FQNEAQ (reference sequence). This CDR3 reads CASSWIAYEQYF. Here the CDR3 DNA reads TGTGCCAGCAGCTGGATAGCCTACGAGCAGTACTTC.

V and J are TRBV4-3 and TRBJ2-3, with 7 positions matching TRBD1. The germline gives CDR1 LGHNA, CDR2 YSLEER. The CDR3 spans 16 residues. After removal of 3 bases from V and 0 bases from J, the junction contained 6 bases not matched to a gene. The CDR3 here is CASSQLGGSSTDTQYF. The DNA for the CDR3 is TGCGCCAGCAGCCAGTTAGGGGGCTCGAGCACAGATACGCAGTATTTT.

The rearrangement links TRBV7-9 to TRBJ2-3, with D possibly matching TRBD2 (7 bases). V dropped 4 bases and J dropped 4 bases, with 18 bases sitting between them. The CDR3 sequence is 16 residues long. Looked up from germline, CDR1 is SEHNR and CDR2 is FQNEAQ (reference sequence). CDR3 sequence (DNA): TGTGCCAGCAGCTCATCATCGCGGGGGCGGGCAGATACGCAGTATTTT. Protein sequence: CASSSSSRGRADTQYF.

The CDR3 DNA sequence: TGCGCCAGCAGCCAAGAGGGGTACAATGAGCAGTTCTTC. This encodes CASSQEGYNEQFF. This rearrangement joins TRBV4-1 to TRBJ2-1; no firm D call. The germline V and J ends were trimmed by 0 bases and 4 bases, with 4 bases remaining between them. This CDR3 contains 13 residues. Germline lookup yields CDR1 MGHRA and CDR2 YSYEKL.

This chain links TRBV7-8 with TRBJ2-3; no reliable D call. Germline V gene lookup returns CDR1 SGHVS and CDR2 FQNEAQ. The CDR3 covers 14 residues. Between the trimmed V and J ends, which lost 4 bases and 1 base, there was a span of 9 bases. Here the CDR3 DNA reads TGTGCCAGCAGCTCCCACGCCGGCACAGATACGCAGTATTTT. This gives the protein CASSSHAGTDTQYF.

The CDR3 nucleotides are TGTGCCAGCAGTTTAAGGTCGGGGCCCGGCGCAGATACGCAGTATTTT. The encoded protein is CASSLRSGPGADTQYF. The V gene is TRBV28, the J gene TRBJ2-3, with D possibly called TRBD1 or TRBD2 (5 bases each). The CDR3 covers 16 residues. CDR1 and CDR2 (germline): MDHEN, SYDVKM. Trimming left V 2 bases short and J 4 bases short, with 16 bases between.

This clone turned up a few times. The CDR3 DNA is TGTGCCAGCAGCTTAGATCGGGGTGGCTACACCTTC. Residues: CASSLDRGGYTF. The V gene is TRBV11-3, the J gene TRBJ1-2; D remains unclear. This CDR3 contains 12 residues. Trimming took off 0 bases at V and 7 bases at J, with 6 bases between the two ends. Germline values: CDR1 SGHNT, CDR2 YENEEA.

J is TRBJ2-5 and V is TRBV9; TRBD2 aligns across 7 bases. Germline V gives CDR1 SGDLS, CDR2 YYNGEE. The CDR3 has 15 amino acids. V dropped 6 bases and J dropped 5; count of bases not matched to a gene: 13. CDR3: CASTQSGGVGETQYF. CDR3 nucleotide sequence: TGTGCCAGCACCCAAAGTGGGGGGGTAGGGGAGACCCAGTACTTC.

This clone was counted a few times. The chain employs TRBV6-6 and TRBJ2-7; D is ambiguous. The CDR3 covers 13 residues. From germline, CDR1 is MNHNY and CDR2 SVGAGI (reference sequence). The V and J ends lost 5 bases and 3 bases respectively, with 11 bases between them. Written as DNA, the CDR3 is TGTGCCAGCAGTCCCGAGGCCCGCTACGAGCAGTACTTC. Encoded protein: CASSPEARYEQYF.

This rearrangement joins TRBV7-9 to TRBJ1-2; D possibly corresponds to TRBD1 (5 bases). V was shortened by 2 bases and J by 0 bases, with 16 bases between the two germline ends. The CDR3 runs 17 residues. Germline V gene sequence: CDR1 SEHNR, CDR2 FQNEAQ (reference sequence). CDR3 in amino acids: CASSLHGEGISNYGYTF. The CDR3 DNA is TGTGCCAGCAGCTTACACGGGGAGGGGATCTCTAACTATGGCTACACCTTC.

V gene TRBV7-2 combines with J gene TRBJ2-7; 9 positions match TRBD1. The CDR3 loop spans 15 amino acids. Germline values: CDR1 SGHTA, CDR2 FQGNSA. J gave up 3 bases and V 5 bases, and 8 bases lay outside the gene matches. The CDR3 loop is CASSAGTGRGYEQYF. Written as DNA, the CDR3 is TGTGCCAGCAGCGCCGGGACAGGGAGAGGCTACGAGCAGTACTTC.

This clone appeared once. V gene TRBV6-5 combines with J gene TRBJ1-6; no clear D gene. The CDR3 contains 14 residues. Germline V CDR1 and CDR2: MNHEY, SVGAGI. Trimming cost V 5 bases and J 6 bases, with 11 bases left between them. The CDR3 region has the DNA TGTGCCAGCAGTCCCTGGATGAGTAATTCACCCCTCCACTTT. It encodes CASSPWMSNSPLHF.

This clone was seen more than once but under ten times. CDR3 region: CASSSGGAYEQYF. CDR3 bases: TGTGCCAGCTCTAGCGGGGGGGCCTACGAGCAGTACTTC. This chain uses TRBV7-7 with TRBJ2-7; 12 bases are shared with TRBD2. The V and J ends lost 8 bases and 2 bases, in that order; junction bases with no gene match: 1. The CDR3 totals 13 residues. Germline V lookup: CDR1 SSHAT, CDR2 FNYEAQ (reference sequence).

The rearrangement joins TRBV7-6 to TRBJ1-4; TRBD1 matches 8 bases. The germline V gene encodes CDR1 SGHVS and CDR2 FNYEAQ. This CDR3 contains 16 residues. The J segment lost 0 bases and the V segment lost 5 bases, leaving 5 bases of the junction unmatched. CDR3 sequence reads: CASSIGQGPTNEKLFF. The CDR3 DNA follows: TGTGCCAGCAGCATCGGACAGGGACCAACTAATGAAAAACTGTTTTTT.

As concerns this clone: An end of the junction does not agree with germline; a read error may underlie this. The V call is TRBV25-1, the J call TRBJ1-2; D remains ambiguous. Germline V gene lookup returns CDR1 MGHDK and CDR2 SYGVNS. The CDR3 runs to 11 residues. CDR3: CASSENEEPPF. For the CDR3, the DNA is TGTGCCAGCAGTGAGAATGAAGAACCACCCTTC.

The CDR3 DNA is TGTGCCTGGAGTGCTGATAGCGGGGGGACAGAGCAGTTCTTC. As protein: CAWSADSGGTEQFF. The genes are TRBV30 and TRBJ2-1, with 10 bases identical to TRBD2. The CDR3 runs to 14 residues. Germline assignment: CDR1 GTSNPN and CDR2 SVGIG (reference sequence). J lost 10 bases, V lost 1 base, and 7 bases had no gene match.

The V and J genes are TRBV2 and TRBJ1-2, with no clear D. Trimming removed 3 bases from V and 5 bases from J, with 1 base in between. Germline V gene data show CDR1 as SNHLY and CDR2 as FYNNEI. The CDR3 totals 10 residues. The CDR3 loop is CASSDYGYTF. CDR3 nucleotides: TGTGCCAGCAGTGATTATGGCTACACCTTC.

This clone was detected only once. This chain links TRBV5-5 with TRBJ1-5, with D uncertain. This CDR3 spans 13 amino acids. V was cut by 4 bases and J by 5 bases, with 10 bases left in between. Germline V gene lookup returns CDR1 SGHKS and CDR2 YYEKEE (reference sequence). CDR3 amino acids: CASSLGSDQPQHF. The CDR3 DNA sequence: TGTGCCAGCAGCCTCGGTTCTGATCAGCCCCAGCATTTT.

As DNA, the CDR3 is TGCGCCAGCAGCCAAGGCGGGGATTCCTATGGCTACACCTTC. Translated, it gives CASSQGGDSYGYTF. The V call is TRBV4-1, the J call TRBJ1-2; D not certain. CDR1 MGHRA and CDR2 YSYEKL come from the germline V gene. V was trimmed by 1 base and J by 4 bases, leaving 10 bases between them. This CDR3 contains 14 residues.

The rearrangement links TRBV5-6 to TRBJ1-2; D not certain. Germline CDR1 and CDR2: SGHDT and YYEEEE. Between the trimmed V and J ends, which lost 4 bases and 1 base, there was a span of 20 bases. CDR3 length equals 17 residues. CDR3 sequence (DNA): TGTGCCAGCAGCAAACCGGGCTCCCGGAGGCTTAACTATGGCTACACCTTC. Residues: CASSKPGSRRLNYGYTF. The full variable domain, in which reference TRBV5-6 and TRBJ1-2 provide the parts outside the CDR3, is DAGVTQSPTHLIKTRGQQVTLRCSPKSGHDTVSWYQQALGQGPQFIFQYYEEEERQRGNFPDRFSGHQFPNYSSELNVNALLLGDSALYLCASSKPGSRRLNYGYTFGSGTRLTVV.

J is TRBJ2-2 and V is TRBV9; D is unclear. V was trimmed by 2 bases and J by 8 bases, leaving 10 bases between them. The CDR3 extends over 13 amino acids. Germline V gives CDR1 SGDLS, CDR2 YYNGEE. CDR3 protein: CASSVGSPGELFF. Here the CDR3 DNA reads TGTGCCAGCAGCGTCGGCAGCCCAGGGGAGCTGTTTTTT. The complete variable domain, with remaining parts taken from reference TRBV9 and TRBJ2-2, reads DSGVTQTPKHLITATGQRVTLRCSPRSGDLSVYWYQQSLDQGLQFLIQYYNGEERAKGNILERFSAQQFPDLHSELNLSSLELGDSALYFCASSVGSPGELFFGEGSRLTVL.

The chain carries TRBV7-2 and TRBJ2-7, with 10 bases lining up with TRBD1. Germline CDR1 is SGHTA and CDR2 is FQGNSA. The CDR3 covers 14 residues. The ends lost 5 bases at V and 7 bases at J; junction bases unmatched: 8. In DNA form, the CDR3 reads TGTGCCAGCAGCCTCGGGACAGGGGCCTCTGAGCAGTACTTC. It encodes CASSLGTGASEQYF. Combining the CDR3 with reference TRBV7-2 and TRBJ2-7 gives the whole variable domain GAGVSQSPSNKVTEKGKDVELRCDPISGHTALYWYRQSLGQGLEFLIYFQGNSAPDKSGLPSDRFSAERTGGSVSTLTIQRTQQEDSAVYLCASSLGTGASEQYFGPGTRLTVT.